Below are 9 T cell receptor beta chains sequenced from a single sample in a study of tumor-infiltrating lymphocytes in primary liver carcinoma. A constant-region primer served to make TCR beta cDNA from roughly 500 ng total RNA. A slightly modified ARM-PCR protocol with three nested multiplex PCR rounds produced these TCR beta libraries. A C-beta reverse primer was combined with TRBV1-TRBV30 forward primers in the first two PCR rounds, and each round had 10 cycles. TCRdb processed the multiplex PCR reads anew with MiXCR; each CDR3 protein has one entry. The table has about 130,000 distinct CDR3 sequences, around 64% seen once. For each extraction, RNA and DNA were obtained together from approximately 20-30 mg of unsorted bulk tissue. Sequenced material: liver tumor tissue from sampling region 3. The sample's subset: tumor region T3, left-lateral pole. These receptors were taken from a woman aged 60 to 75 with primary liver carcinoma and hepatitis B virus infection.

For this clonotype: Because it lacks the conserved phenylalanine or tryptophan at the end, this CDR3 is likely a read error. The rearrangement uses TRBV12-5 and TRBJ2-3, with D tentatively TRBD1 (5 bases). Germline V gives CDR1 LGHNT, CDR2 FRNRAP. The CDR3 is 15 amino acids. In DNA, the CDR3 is TGTGCTTGTGGTTTGGTAGGACCAGGGCAAAATACGCAGTATCTT. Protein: CACGLVGPGQNTQYL.

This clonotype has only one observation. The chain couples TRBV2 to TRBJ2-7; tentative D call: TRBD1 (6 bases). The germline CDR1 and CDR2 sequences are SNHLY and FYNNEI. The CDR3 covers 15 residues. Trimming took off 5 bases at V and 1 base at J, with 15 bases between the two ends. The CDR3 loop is CASSSGYRESYEQYF. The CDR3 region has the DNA TGTGCCAGCAGTTCGGGATACAGGGAGTCCTACGAGCAGTACTTC.

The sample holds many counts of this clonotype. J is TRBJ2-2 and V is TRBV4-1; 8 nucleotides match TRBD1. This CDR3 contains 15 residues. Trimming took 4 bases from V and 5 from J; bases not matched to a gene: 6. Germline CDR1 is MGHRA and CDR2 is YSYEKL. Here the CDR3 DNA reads TGCGCCAGCAGCCGGACAGGGCCACGGACCGGGGAGCTGTTTTTT. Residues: CASSRTGPRTGELFF.

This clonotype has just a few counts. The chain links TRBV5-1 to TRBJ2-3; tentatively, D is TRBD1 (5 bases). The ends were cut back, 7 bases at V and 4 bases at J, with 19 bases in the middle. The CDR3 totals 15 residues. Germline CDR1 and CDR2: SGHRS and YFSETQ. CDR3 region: CASQGRWGKADTQYF. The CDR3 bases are TGCGCCAGCCAGGGCCGCTGGGGAAAGGCAGATACGCAGTATTTT. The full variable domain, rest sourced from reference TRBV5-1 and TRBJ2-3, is KAGVTQTPRYLIKTRGQQVTLSCSPISGHRSVSWYQQTPGQGLQFLFEYFSETQRNKGNFPGRFSGRQFSNSRSEMNVSTLELGDSALYLCASQGRWGKADTQYFGPGTRLTVL.

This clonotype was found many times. CDR3 sequence: CASSPGPRGGFYGYTF. CDR3 DNA: TGTGCCAGCAGTCCAGGCCCGAGGGGGGGCTTCTATGGCTACACCTTC. This chain links TRBV6-5 with TRBJ1-2, with a weak D call TRBD1 (6 bases). Trimming took 5 bases from V and 4 from J, leaving 20 bases between them. The CDR3 has 16 amino acids. Germline V CDR1 and CDR2: MNHEY, SVGAGI.

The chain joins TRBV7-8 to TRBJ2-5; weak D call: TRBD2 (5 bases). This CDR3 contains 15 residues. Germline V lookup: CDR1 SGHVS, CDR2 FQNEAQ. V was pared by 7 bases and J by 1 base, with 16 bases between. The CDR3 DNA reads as TGTGCCAGCAACTTCTGGACTGGCGGCCAAGAGACCCAGTACTTC. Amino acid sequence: CASNFWTGGQETQYF.

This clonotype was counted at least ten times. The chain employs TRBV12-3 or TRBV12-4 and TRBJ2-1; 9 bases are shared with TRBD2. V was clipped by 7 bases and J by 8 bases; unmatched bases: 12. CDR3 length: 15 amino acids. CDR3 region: CASTFRAGGNDEQFF. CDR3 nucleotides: TGTGCCAGCACCTTTCGTGCGGGAGGGAACGATGAGCAGTTCTTC.

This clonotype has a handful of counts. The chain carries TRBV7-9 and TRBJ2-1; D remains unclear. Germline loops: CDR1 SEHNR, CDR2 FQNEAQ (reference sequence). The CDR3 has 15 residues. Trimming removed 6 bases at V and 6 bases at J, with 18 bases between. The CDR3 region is CASSSQSVGLNEQFF. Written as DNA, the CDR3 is TGTGCCAGCAGTTCACAAAGCGTAGGTCTCAATGAGCAGTTCTTC.

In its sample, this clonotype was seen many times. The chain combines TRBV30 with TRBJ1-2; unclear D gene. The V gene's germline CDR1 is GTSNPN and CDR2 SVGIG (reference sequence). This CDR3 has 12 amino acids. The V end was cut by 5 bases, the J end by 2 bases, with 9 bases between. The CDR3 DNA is TGTGCCTGGGACGGTGGAAACTATGGCTACACCTTC. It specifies CAWDGGNYGYTF.